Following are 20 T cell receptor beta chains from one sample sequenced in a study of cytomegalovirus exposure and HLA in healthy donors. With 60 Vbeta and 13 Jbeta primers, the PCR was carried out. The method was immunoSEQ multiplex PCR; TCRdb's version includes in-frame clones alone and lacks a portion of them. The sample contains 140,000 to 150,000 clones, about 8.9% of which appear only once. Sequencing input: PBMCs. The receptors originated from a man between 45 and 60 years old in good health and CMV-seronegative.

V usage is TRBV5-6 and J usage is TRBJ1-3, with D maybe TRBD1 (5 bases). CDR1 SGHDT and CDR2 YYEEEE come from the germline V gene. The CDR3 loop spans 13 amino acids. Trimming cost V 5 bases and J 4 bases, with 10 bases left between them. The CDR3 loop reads CASRSGSGNTIYF. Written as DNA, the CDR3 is TGTGCCAGCAGGTCAGGGTCCGGAAACACCATATATTTT. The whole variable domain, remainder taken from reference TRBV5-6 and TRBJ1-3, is DAGVTQSPTHLIKTRGQQVTLRCSPKSGHDTVSWYQQALGQGPQFIFQYYEEEERQRGNFPDRFSGHQFPNYSSELNVNALLLGDSALYLCASRSGSGNTIYFGEGSWLTVV.

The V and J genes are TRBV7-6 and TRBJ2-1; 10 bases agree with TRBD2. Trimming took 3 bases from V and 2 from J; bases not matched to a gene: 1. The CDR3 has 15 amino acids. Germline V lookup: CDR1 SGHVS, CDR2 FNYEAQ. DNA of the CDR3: TGTGCCAGCAGCTTCACTAGCGGGACCTACAATGAGCAGTTCTTC. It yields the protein CASSFTSGTYNEQFF.

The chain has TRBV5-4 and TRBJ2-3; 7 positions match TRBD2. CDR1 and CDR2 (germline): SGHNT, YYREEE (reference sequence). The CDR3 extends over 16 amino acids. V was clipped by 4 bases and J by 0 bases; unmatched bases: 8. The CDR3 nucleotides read TGTGCCAGCAGCGCTGCTAGCGGAGCTAGCACAGATACGCAGTATTTT. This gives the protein CASSAASGASTDTQYF. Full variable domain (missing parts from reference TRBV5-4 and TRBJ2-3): ETGVTQSPTHLIKTRGQQVTLRCSSQSGHNTVSWYQQALGQGPQFIFQYYREEENGRGNFPPRFSGLQFPNYSSELNVNALELDDSALYLCASSAASGASTDTQYFGPGTRLTVL.

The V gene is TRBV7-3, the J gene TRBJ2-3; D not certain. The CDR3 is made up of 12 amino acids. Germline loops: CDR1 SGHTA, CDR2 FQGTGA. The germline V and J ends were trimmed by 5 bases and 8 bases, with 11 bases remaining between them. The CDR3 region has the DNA TGTGCCAGCAGCCCATTTACGGTTACGCAGTATTTT. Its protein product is CASSPFTVTQYF.

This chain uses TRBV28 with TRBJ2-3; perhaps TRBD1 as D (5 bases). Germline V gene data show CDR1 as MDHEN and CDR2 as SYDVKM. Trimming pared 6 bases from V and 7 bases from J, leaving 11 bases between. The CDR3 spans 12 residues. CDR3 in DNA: TGTGCCAGCAGGGAACAGGCGAATACGCAGTATTTT. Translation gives CASREQANTQYF.

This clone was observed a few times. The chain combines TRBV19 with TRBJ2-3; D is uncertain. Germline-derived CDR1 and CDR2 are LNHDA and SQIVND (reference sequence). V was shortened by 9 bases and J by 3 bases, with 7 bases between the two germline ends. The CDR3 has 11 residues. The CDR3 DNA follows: TGTGCCAGCCAAAATACAGATACGCAGTATTTT. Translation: CASQNTDTQYF.

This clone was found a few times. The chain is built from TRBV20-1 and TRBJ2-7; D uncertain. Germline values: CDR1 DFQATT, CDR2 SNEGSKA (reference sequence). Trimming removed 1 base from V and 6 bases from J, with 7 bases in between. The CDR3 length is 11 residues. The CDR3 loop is CSARAFGEQYF. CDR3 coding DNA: TGCAGTGCTAGAGCATTCGGCGAGCAGTACTTC.

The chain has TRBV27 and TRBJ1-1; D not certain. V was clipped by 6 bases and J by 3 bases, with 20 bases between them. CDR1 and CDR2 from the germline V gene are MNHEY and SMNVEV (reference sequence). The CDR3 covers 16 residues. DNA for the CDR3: TGTGCCAGCAGCGCGGGTACACGGGTATATGACACTGAAGCTTTCTTT. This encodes CASSAGTRVYDTEAFF.

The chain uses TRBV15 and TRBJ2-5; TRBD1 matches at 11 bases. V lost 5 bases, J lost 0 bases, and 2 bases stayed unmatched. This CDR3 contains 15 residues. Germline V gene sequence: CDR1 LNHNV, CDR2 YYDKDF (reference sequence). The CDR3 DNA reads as TGTGCCACCAGCGGGGGACAGGGGGACCAAGAGACCCAGTACTTC. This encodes CATSGGQGDQETQYF.

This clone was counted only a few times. CDR3 in DNA: TGTGCCAGCAGCGTGGAAAGGGGCACTGAAGCTTTCTTT. It encodes CASSVERGTEAFF. V is TRBV6-4 and J is TRBJ1-1, with a weak D call TRBD1 (5 bases). Germline values: CDR1 MRHNA, CDR2 SNTAGT. V gave up 6 bases and J gave up 4 bases, with 12 bases separating them. The CDR3 totals 13 residues.

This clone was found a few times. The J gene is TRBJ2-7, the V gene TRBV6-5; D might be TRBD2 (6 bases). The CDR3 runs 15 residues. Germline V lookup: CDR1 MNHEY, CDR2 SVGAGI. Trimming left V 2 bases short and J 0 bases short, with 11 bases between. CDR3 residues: CASSYGGASSYEQYF. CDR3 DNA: TGTGCCAGCAGTTACGGAGGGGCGAGCTCCTACGAGCAGTACTTC.

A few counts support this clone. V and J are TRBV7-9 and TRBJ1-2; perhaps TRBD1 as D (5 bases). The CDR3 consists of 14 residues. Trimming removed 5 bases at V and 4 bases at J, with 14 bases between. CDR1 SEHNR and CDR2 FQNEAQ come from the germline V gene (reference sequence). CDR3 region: CASSIRDRGYGYTF. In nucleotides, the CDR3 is TGTGCCAGCAGCATTAGAGACAGAGGCTATGGCTACACCTTC.

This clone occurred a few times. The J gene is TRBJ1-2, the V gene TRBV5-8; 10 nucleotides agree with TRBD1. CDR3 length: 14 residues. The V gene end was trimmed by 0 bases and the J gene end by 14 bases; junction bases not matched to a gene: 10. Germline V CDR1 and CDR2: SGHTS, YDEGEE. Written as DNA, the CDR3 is TGTGCCAGCAGCTTGGCCCCATGGACAGGGGGGGATACCTTC. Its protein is CASSLAPWTGGDTF.

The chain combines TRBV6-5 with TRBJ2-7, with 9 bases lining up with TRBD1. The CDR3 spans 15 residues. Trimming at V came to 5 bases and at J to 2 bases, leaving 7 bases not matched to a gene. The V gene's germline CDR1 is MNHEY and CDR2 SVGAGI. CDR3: CASSLGTGPPYEQYF. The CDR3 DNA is TGTGCCAGCAGTCTTGGGACAGGGCCACCCTACGAGCAGTACTTC.

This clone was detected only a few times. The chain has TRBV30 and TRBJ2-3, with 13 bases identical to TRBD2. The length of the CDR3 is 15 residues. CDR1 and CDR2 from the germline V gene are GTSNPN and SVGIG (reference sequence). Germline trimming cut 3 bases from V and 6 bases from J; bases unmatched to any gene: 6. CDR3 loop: CAWSPLAGGIDTQYF. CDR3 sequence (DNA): TGTGCCTGGAGCCCACTAGCGGGGGGGATTGATACGCAGTATTTT.

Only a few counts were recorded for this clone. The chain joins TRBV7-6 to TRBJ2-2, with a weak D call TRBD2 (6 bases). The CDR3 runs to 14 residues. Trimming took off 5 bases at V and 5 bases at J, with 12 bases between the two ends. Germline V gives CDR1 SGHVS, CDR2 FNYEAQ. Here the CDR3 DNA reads TGTGCCAGCAGCCGTGGTGGGGGGACCGGGGAGCTGTTTTTT. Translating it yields CASSRGGGTGELFF.

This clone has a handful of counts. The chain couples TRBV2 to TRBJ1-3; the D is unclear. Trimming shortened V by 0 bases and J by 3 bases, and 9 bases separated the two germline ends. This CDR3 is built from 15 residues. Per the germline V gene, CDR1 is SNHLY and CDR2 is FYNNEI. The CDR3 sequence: CASSEARLGGNTIYF. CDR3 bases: TGTGCCAGCAGTGAAGCGCGGCTGGGTGGAAACACCATATATTTT.

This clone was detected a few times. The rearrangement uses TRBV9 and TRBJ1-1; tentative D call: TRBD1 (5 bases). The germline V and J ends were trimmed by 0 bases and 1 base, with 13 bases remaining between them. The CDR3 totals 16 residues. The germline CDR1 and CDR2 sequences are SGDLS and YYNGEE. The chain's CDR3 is CASSVAIGGGNTEAFF. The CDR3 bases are TGTGCCAGCAGCGTAGCCATCGGGGGAGGGAACACTGAAGCTTTCTTT. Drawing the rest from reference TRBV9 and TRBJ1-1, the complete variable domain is DSGVTQTPKHLITATGQRVTLRCSPRSGDLSVYWYQQSLDQGLQFLIQYYNGEERAKGNILERFSAQQFPDLHSELNLSSLELGDSALYFCASSVAIGGGNTEAFFGQGTRLTVV.

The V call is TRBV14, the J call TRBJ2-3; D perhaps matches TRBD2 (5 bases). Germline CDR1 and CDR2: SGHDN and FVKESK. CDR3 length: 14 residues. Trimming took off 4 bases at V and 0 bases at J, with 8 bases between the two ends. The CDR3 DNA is TGTGCCAGCAGCCGTTGGACTAGCACAGATACGCAGTATTTT. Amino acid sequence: CASSRWTSTDTQYF. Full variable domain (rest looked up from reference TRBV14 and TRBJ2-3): EAGVTQFPSHSVIEKGQTVTLRCDPISGHDNLYWYRRVMGKEIKFLLHFVKESKQDESGMPNNRFLAERTGGTYSTLKVQPAELEDSGVYFCASSRWTSTDTQYFGPGTRLTVL.

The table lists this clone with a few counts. The DNA of the CDR3 is TGTGCCAGCAGGGGGGACAGAGAAAAAAACATTCAGTACTTC. It codes for CASRGDREKNIQYF. The chain employs TRBV5-4 and TRBJ2-4, with 7 bases lining up with TRBD1. Germline loops: CDR1 SGHNT, CDR2 YYREEE (reference sequence). Germline trimming cut 5 bases from V and 4 bases from J; bases unmatched to any gene: 6. The CDR3 consists of 14 residues.